These 24 T cell receptor beta chains were sequenced from one sample in a study of blood T cell repertoires in COVID-19. Using immunoSEQ multiplex PCR, the repertoire was profiled, and TCRdb retains in-frame clones only, with some absent. The table lists fewer than 200,000 clones, roughly 80% of them singletons. Sequenced material: peripheral blood. These receptors were collected from a man aged 70 or older with acute or convalescent COVID-19.

V and J are TRBV7-9 and TRBJ1-6; weak D call: TRBD1 (5 bases). Germline V gene sequence: CDR1 SEHNR, CDR2 FQNEAQ (reference sequence). This CDR3 comprises 14 residues. V was trimmed by 2 bases and J by 13 bases, leaving 15 bases between them. CDR3 coding DNA: TGTGCCAGCAGCTTAAGTGGCGACAGTTCCCCCCTCCACTTT. Translated: CASSLSGDSSPLHF.

CDR3 bases: TGTGCCAGCAGCTTTGGGGGGGCTGGTCAGCCCCAGCATTTT. It translates to CASSFGGAGQPQHF. V and J are TRBV7-9 and TRBJ1-5; TRBD1 is a possible D gene (6 bases). In germline, CDR1 is SEHNR, CDR2 FQNEAQ (reference sequence). This CDR3 spans 14 amino acids. V dropped 3 bases and J dropped 6 bases, with 12 bases sitting between them.

CDR3 amino acids: CASSYSKGQTYEQYF. The CDR3 DNA reads TGTGCCAGCAGTTACTCGAAGGGGCAGACCTACGAGCAGTACTTC. The genes are TRBV6-2 or TRBV6-3 and TRBJ2-7; TRBD1 is a possible D gene (5 bases). V lost 0 bases and J 2 bases, leaving 11 bases between the germline ends. CDR3 size: 15 residues. Per the germline V gene, CDR1 is MNHEY and CDR2 is SVGEGT.

J is TRBJ2-2 and V is TRBV24-1, with D maybe TRBD2 (5 bases). The CDR3 loop spans 16 amino acids. The germline V gene encodes CDR1 KGHDR and CDR2 SFDVKD. V was cut by 2 bases and J by 6 bases, with 15 bases left in between. CDR3 sequence: CATSDSHLLGAGELFF. CDR3 coding DNA: TGTGCCACCAGTGATTCGCATTTGTTGGGAGCCGGGGAGCTGTTTTTT.

The rearrangement joins TRBV19 to TRBJ1-1; 7 positions agree with TRBD1. CDR3 length equals 14 residues. Germline values: CDR1 LNHDA, CDR2 SQIVND (reference sequence). V lost 11 bases, J lost 3 bases, and 12 bases stayed unmatched. The DNA for the CDR3 is TGTGCCTCTAACAGGAACCAGGGGGACACTGAAGCTTTCTTT. Residues: CASNRNQGDTEAFF.

The chain recombines TRBV7-6 with TRBJ2-2, with TRBD2 matching over 13 bases. The germline CDR1 and CDR2 sequences are SGHVS and FNYEAQ. J lost 7 bases, V lost 5 bases, and 10 bases had no gene match. The CDR3 length is 17 residues. CDR3 sequence: CASSPTSGGASSGELFF. The CDR3 nucleotides read TGTGCCAGCAGCCCAACTAGCGGGGGGGCCTCGAGCGGGGAGCTGTTTTTT.

V gene TRBV9 combines with J gene TRBJ2-2, with TRBD2 identical over 12 bases. This CDR3 has 16 residues. Germline V gene lookup returns CDR1 SGDLS and CDR2 YYNGEE. Trimming removed 6 bases from V and 3 bases from J; junction bases left unmatched: 6. Here the CDR3 DNA reads TGTGCCAGCACTCCTAGCGGGAGGGCCGACACCGGGGAGCTGTTTTTT. Amino acids: CASTPSGRADTGELFF. The entire variable domain, with the rest obtained from reference TRBV9 and TRBJ2-2, is as follows: DSGVTQTPKHLITATGQRVTLRCSPRSGDLSVYWYQQSLDQGLQFLIQYYNGEERAKGNILERFSAQQFPDLHSELNLSSLELGDSALYFCASTPSGRADTGELFFGEGSRLTVL.

The V and J genes are TRBV27 and TRBJ1-4, with TRBD1 identical over 11 bases. V gave up 6 bases and J gave up 7 bases; unmatched junction bases: 4. CDR1 and CDR2 (germline): MNHEY, SMNVEV (reference sequence). This CDR3 is 14 amino acids long. The CDR3 region is CASSRGQGVEKLFF. The CDR3 DNA sequence: TGTGCCAGCAGCCGGGGACAGGGGGTTGAAAAACTGTTTTTT. Full variable domain (rest looked up from reference TRBV27 and TRBJ1-4): EAQVTQNPRYLITVTGKKLTVTCSQNMNHEYMSWYRQDPGLGLRQIYYSMNVEVTDKGDVPEGYKVSRKEKRNFPLILESPSPNQTSLYFCASSRGQGVEKLFFGSGTQLSVL.

This chain joins TRBV4-1 and TRBJ1-1; D is uncertain. Trimming pared 1 base from V and 4 bases from J, leaving 19 bases between. Germline values: CDR1 MGHRA, CDR2 YSYEKL. This CDR3 is built from 17 residues. The CDR3 protein is CASSQGMLARASTEAFF. In nucleotides, the CDR3 is TGCGCCAGCAGCCAAGGGATGTTAGCCAGAGCCTCCACTGAAGCTTTCTTT.

The V call is TRBV7-3, the J call TRBJ2-3; TRBD1 aligns across 10 bases. The ends lost 2 bases at V and 2 bases at J; junction bases unmatched: 4. The CDR3 has 16 amino acids. Germline V CDR1 and CDR2: SGHTA, FQGTGA. The CDR3 here is CASSLGGTGATDTQYF. CDR3 nucleotides: TGTGCCAGCAGCTTAGGTGGGACAGGGGCCACAGATACGCAGTATTTT.

The CDR3, as DNA: TGTGCCAACCCTCCAACGGGGGACTTCTCTTACAATGAGCAGTTCTTC. Protein sequence: CANPPTGDFSYNEQFF. This rearrangement joins TRBV2 to TRBJ2-1, with TRBD2 as a possible D gene (6 bases). CDR1 and CDR2 (germline): SNHLY, FYNNEI. V lost 10 bases and J 4 bases, leaving 23 bases between the germline ends. CDR3 length: 16 amino acids.

This sequence joins TRBV12-3 or TRBV12-4 and TRBJ1-2, with 7 positions matching TRBD1. This CDR3 spans 13 amino acids. The V and J ends lost 6 bases and 6 bases, in that order; junction bases with no gene match: 7. This CDR3 reads CASRYRDRNGYTF. The CDR3 region has the DNA TGTGCCAGCAGATACCGGGACAGAAATGGCTACACCTTC.

The chain links TRBV2 to TRBJ2-7; 8 positions agree with TRBD1. This CDR3 comprises 15 residues. V gave up 3 bases and J gave up 0 bases; unmatched junction bases: 4. Germline lookup yields CDR1 SNHLY and CDR2 FYNNEI. CDR3 coding DNA: TGTGCCAGCAGTGATGGGGACAGGAGCTCCTACGAGCAGTACTTC. This codes for CASSDGDRSSYEQYF.

This chain joins TRBV10-3 and TRBJ2-7, with a possible D match to TRBD1 (6 bases). Trimming left V 8 bases short and J 3 bases short, with 20 bases between. The CDR3 is made up of 15 amino acids. CDR1 ENHRY and CDR2 SYGVKD come from the germline V gene. The DNA for the CDR3 is TGTGCCATCTCTCAAGGGGGAAAGAACCTCTACGAGCAGTACTTC. It is translated as CAISQGGKNLYEQYF.

The gene calls are TRBV9 and TRBJ2-1, with 12 nucleotides matching TRBD2. V shed 4 bases, J shed 9 bases, and the junction held 8 bases outside the gene matches. Germline-derived CDR1 and CDR2 are SGDLS and YYNGEE. The CDR3 is 15 residues long. The CDR3 sequence is CASSPGLAGQTEQFF. In DNA, the CDR3 is TGTGCCAGCAGCCCCGGACTAGCGGGACAGACTGAGCAGTTCTTC.

This clone has only one observation. V usage is TRBV11-2 and J usage is TRBJ1-1, with D possibly matching TRBD1 (5 bases). The V end was cut by 5 bases, the J end by 2 bases, with 12 bases between. Germline V gene sequence: CDR1 SGHAT, CDR2 FQNNGV. The CDR3 spans 14 residues. CDR3 DNA sequence: TGTGCCAGCAGCCGCGGGACGGATAACACTGAAGCTTTCTTT. Its translation: CASSRGTDNTEAFF.

In its sample, this clone was seen a few times. This chain joins TRBV28 and TRBJ1-2, with D unclear. The CDR3 is made up of 12 amino acids. Trimming took off 4 bases at V and 5 bases at J, with 8 bases between the two ends. Germline V lookup: CDR1 MDHEN, CDR2 SYDVKM. CDR3 protein: CASSSGGYGYTF. The CDR3, as DNA: TGTGCCAGCAGTTCAGGTGGATATGGCTACACCTTC.

As for this clone: Other nucleotide sequences from this sample produce the same CDR3. The CDR3 region is CASSHRTGTEAFF. CDR3 in DNA: TGTGCCAGCAGCCACCGGACAGGCACTGAAGCTTTCTTT. J is TRBJ1-1 and V is TRBV14; 7 positions agree with TRBD1. The CDR3 sequence is 13 residues long. J lost 4 bases, V lost 3 bases, and 2 bases had no gene match. Germline V gene sequence: CDR1 SGHDN, CDR2 FVKESK.

V is TRBV11-2 and J is TRBJ2-2; TRBD1 might be the D (5 bases). The CDR3 loop spans 16 amino acids. V lost 3 bases and J 4 bases, leaving 15 bases between the germline ends. Germline-derived CDR1 and CDR2 are SGHAT and FQNNGV. CDR3 protein: CASSFFLGQGTGELFF. DNA of the CDR3: TGTGCCAGCAGCTTTTTTCTGGGGCAGGGCACCGGGGAGCTGTTTTTT.

DNA of the CDR3: TGCGCCAGCAGCTTGACACAGGGGGAACCATATGGCTACACCTTC. This codes for CASSLTQGEPYGYTF. The chain combines TRBV5-1 with TRBJ1-2; 8 bases agree with TRBD1. This CDR3 region has 15 residues. The J segment lost 5 bases and the V segment lost 1 base, leaving 7 bases of the junction unmatched. CDR1 SGHRS and CDR2 YFSETQ come from the germline V gene. Full variable domain (rest looked up from reference TRBV5-1 and TRBJ1-2): KAGVTQTPRYLIKTRGQQVTLSCSPISGHRSVSWYQQTPGQGLQFLFEYFSETQRNKGNFPGRFSGRQFSNSRSEMNVSTLELGDSALYLCASSLTQGEPYGYTFGSGTRLTVV.

In this sample, this clone turned up a few times. The rearrangement joins TRBV10-3 to TRBJ2-2; the match to TRBD1 covers 9 bases. J gave up 4 bases and V 7 bases, and 7 bases lay outside the gene matches. Germline V gene lookup returns CDR1 ENHRY and CDR2 SYGVKD. This CDR3 contains 15 residues. This CDR3 is CAITAGTGPTGELFF. As DNA, the CDR3 is TGTGCCATCACCGCCGGGACAGGGCCCACCGGGGAGCTGTTTTTT.

This clone showed up just a few times. J is TRBJ2-5 and V is TRBV2; D gene ambiguous. V lost 1 base and J lost 5, with 5 bases in between. Germline CDR1 is SNHLY and CDR2 is FYNNEI. The length of the CDR3 is 12 residues. The CDR3 nucleotides read TGTGCCAGCAGTGAAGTCCGGGAGACCCAGTACTTC. Translated: CASSEVRETQYF.

This chain uses TRBV18 with TRBJ1-4; TRBD1 matches 10 bases. The germline gives CDR1 KGHSH, CDR2 LQKENI. The junction had 13 bases not matched to a gene; V was cut back by 2 bases and J by 4 bases. This CDR3 is built from 19 residues. The DNA for the CDR3 is TGTGCCAGCTCACCATATATTCCCGGGACAGGGGAGAATAATGAAAAACTGTTTTTT. It translates to CASSPYIPGTGENNEKLFF.

The J gene is TRBJ1-3, the V gene TRBV14; D is perhaps TRBD1 (5 bases). Germline values: CDR1 SGHDN, CDR2 FVKESK. The CDR3 extends over 17 amino acids. V lost 0 bases to trimming and J lost 0 bases, with 12 bases between them. The CDR3 region has the DNA TGTGCCAGCAGCCAAGATTTCGGGGGAAACTCTGGAAACACCATATATTTT. This codes for CASSQDFGGNSGNTIYF. Full variable domain (remainder filled in from reference TRBV14 and TRBJ1-3): EAGVTQFPSHSVIEKGQTVTLRCDPISGHDNLYWYRRVMGKEIKFLLHFVKESKQDESGMPNNRFLAERTGGTYSTLKVQPAELEDSGVYFCASSQDFGGNSGNTIYFGEGSWLTVV.